These 9 T cell receptor beta chains were all obtained from the same sample, sequenced in a study of T cell responses to AZD1222 COVID-19 vaccine. Using immunoSEQ multiplex PCR, the repertoire was profiled, and TCRdb retains in-frame clones only, with some absent. In the table there are about 150,000 clones, roughly 90% of which are singletons. The starting material was peripheral blood, obtained 28 days after the second dose of the MenACWY control vaccine. These receptor sequences come from an adult who received the MenACWY meningococcal vaccine as a control.

The CDR3 region has the DNA TGTGCCAGCAGTTACTCCGACAGGGGTCCCCACTATGGCTACACCTTC. Amino acids: CASSYSDRGPHYGYTF. The chain carries TRBV6-2 or TRBV6-3 and TRBJ1-2, with TRBD1 identical over 8 bases. CDR1 MNHEY and CDR2 SVGEGT come from the germline V gene. This CDR3 comprises 16 residues. Losses at the gene ends were 0 bases for V and 3 bases for J; bases not matched to a gene: 6.

V gene TRBV13 combines with J gene TRBJ1-1; tentatively, D is TRBD1 (6 bases). V shed 2 bases and J shed 5 bases, with 9 bases lying between them. Per germline, CDR1 PRHDT and CDR2 FYEKMQ (reference sequence). CDR3 size: 13 residues. In DNA, the CDR3 is TGTGCCAGCAGCTTACAGACAGGTACTGAAGCTTTCTTT. Amino acid sequence: CASSLQTGTEAFF.

The chain links TRBV12-3 or TRBV12-4 to TRBJ1-4; the match to TRBD1 covers 7 bases. The J segment lost 12 bases and the V segment lost 2 bases, leaving 3 bases of the junction unmatched. The CDR3 has 12 amino acids. This chain's CDR3 is CASSLFDRELFF. CDR3 nucleotide sequence: TGTGCCAGCAGTTTATTTGACAGGGAACTGTTTTTT.

The chain uses TRBV5-4 and TRBJ1-3; D is unresolved. Trimming left V 0 bases short and J 0 bases short, with 10 bases between. Looked up from germline, CDR1 is SGHNT and CDR2 is YYREEE (reference sequence). The CDR3 loop spans 16 amino acids. CDR3 in DNA: TGTGCCAGCAGCTTGGACCCCCCGAACTCTGGAAACACCATATATTTT. It yields the protein CASSLDPPNSGNTIYF.

This rearrangement joins TRBV4-3 to TRBJ2-6; D gene ambiguous. CDR1 and CDR2 from the germline V gene are LGHNA and YSLEER. V gave up 0 bases and J gave up 1 base, with 10 bases separating them. There are 17 residues in the CDR3. CDR3 nucleotide sequence: TGCGCCAGCAGCCAAGAAGGTGTGGGATCTGGGGCCAACGTCCTGACTTTC. This translates into CASSQEGVGSGANVLTF.

This clone was observed a single time. The chain uses TRBV24-1 and TRBJ1-4; 8 bases match TRBD1. V shed 4 bases and J 6 bases; nucleotides not matched to a gene: 6. From germline, CDR1 is KGHDR and CDR2 SFDVKD. CDR3 length equals 15 residues. DNA for the CDR3: TGTGCCACCAGTGACCCGGGACAGGCGGATGAAAAACTGTTTTTT. It specifies CATSDPGQADEKLFF.

CDR3: CASSLPGTGFGGYTF. The CDR3 DNA is TGCGCCAGCAGCCTCCCAGGGACAGGGTTTGGTGGCTACACCTTC. The chain employs TRBV4-3 and TRBJ1-2; 9 bases line up with TRBD1. Germline CDR1 LGHNA, CDR2 YSLEER. This CDR3 has 15 residues. Germline trimming cut 4 bases from V and 7 bases from J; bases unmatched to any gene: 10.

The rearrangement links TRBV7-3 to TRBJ2-1, with 12 bases that match TRBD2. CDR1 SGHTA and CDR2 FQGTGA come from the germline V gene. The length of the CDR3 is 18 residues. V shed 1 base and J 3 bases; nucleotides not matched to a gene: 7. The CDR3 nucleotides are TGTGCCAGCAGCTTAAAAGGCACTAGCGGGGGGCACTACAATGAGCAGTTCTTC. Protein: CASSLKGTSGGHYNEQFF.

V is TRBV7-8 and J is TRBJ2-1; D is unclear. The V end was cut by 5 bases, the J end by 0 bases, with 5 bases between. The germline gives CDR1 SGHVS, CDR2 FQNEAQ. The length of the CDR3 is 13 residues. CDR3 region: CASSGTSYNEQFF. The CDR3 DNA reads TGTGCCAGCAGCGGTACCTCCTACAATGAGCAGTTCTTC.